This T cell receptor beta chain originates from a study of T cell responses to AZD1222 COVID-19 vaccine. The data were produced by immunoSEQ multiplex PCR, yet TCRdb's version contains in-frame clones alone and is incomplete. The top ten clones hold about 3% of a sample with about 180,000 clones, around 90% of them seen once. Germline V gene lookup returns CDR1 LNHDA and CDR2 SQIVND (reference sequence). The V gene end was trimmed by 5 bases and the J gene end by 5 bases; junction bases not matched to a gene: 8. The length of the CDR3 is 15 residues. This sequence originates from an adult in good health. J is TRBJ1-1 and V is TRBV19; 10 bases are a match to TRBD1. Sequencing used peripheral blood, obtained on day 0 of AZD1222 vaccination. The CDR3 region has the DNA TGTGCCAGTAGTCCGAGACAGGGGGCGCGGACTGAAGCTTTCTTT. As protein: CASSPRQGARTEAFF.